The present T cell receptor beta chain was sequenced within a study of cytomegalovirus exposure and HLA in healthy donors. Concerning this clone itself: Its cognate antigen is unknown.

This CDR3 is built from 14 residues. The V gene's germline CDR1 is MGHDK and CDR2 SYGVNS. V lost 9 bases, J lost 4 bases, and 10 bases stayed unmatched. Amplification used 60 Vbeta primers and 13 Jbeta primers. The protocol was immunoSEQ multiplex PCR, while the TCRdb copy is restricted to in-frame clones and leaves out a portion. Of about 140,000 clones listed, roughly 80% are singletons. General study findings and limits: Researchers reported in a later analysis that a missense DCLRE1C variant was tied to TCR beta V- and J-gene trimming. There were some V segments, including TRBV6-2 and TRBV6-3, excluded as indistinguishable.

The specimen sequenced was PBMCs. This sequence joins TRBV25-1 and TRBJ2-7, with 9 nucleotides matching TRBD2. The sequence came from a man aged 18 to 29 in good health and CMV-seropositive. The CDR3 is CARAPGGRGYEQYF. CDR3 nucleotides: TGTGCCAGAGCCCCCGGCGGGAGGGGGTACGAGCAGTACTTC.